This T cell receptor beta chain originates from a study of cytomegalovirus exposure and HLA in healthy donors. Study results and limitations: Follow-up analysis later connected one missense variant in DCLRE1C with trimming of TCR beta V- and J-genes. Most of the CMV-associated TCR beta chains (in a later analysis) appeared to be HLA-restricted. Information on immune exposure was restricted to one variable (CMV serostatus).

The CDR3 extends over 15 amino acids. Germline CDR1 SGDLS, CDR2 YYNGEE. V lost 0 bases, J lost 5 bases, and 15 bases lay in between. About this clone itself: The antigen is not known.

Vbeta (60) and Jbeta (13) primers were used in the PCR. Generated by immunoSEQ multiplex PCR, the TCRdb table keeps only in-frame clones and is missing some. The sample is made up of roughly 35,000 clones, and the top ten hold roughly 3.5% of it. The TCR comes from a woman aged 40 to 49 in good health and CMV-seropositive. The chain couples TRBV9 to TRBJ2-7; D remains unclear. The specimen was PBMCs. CDR3: CASSVVGNQRDEQYF. The CDR3 DNA reads TGTGCCAGCAGCGTAGTGGGCAACCAACGCGACGAGCAGTACTTC.